The sequence of this T cell receptor beta chain was determined in a study of ipilimumab plus nivolumab after autologous stem cell transplantation. Study-level information: Median doses per patient: about 5 ipilimumab, about 8 nivolumab.

Regarding the study as a whole: Authors suggest TCR repertoire, Treg phenotype and gut microbiota support further study.

A note on this clone: Its antigen is unknown.

Patients got ipilimumab 1 mg/kg beginning 14 to 28 days post-transplant. From germline, CDR1 is MDHEN and CDR2 SYDVKM. V dropped 4 bases and J dropped 3; count of bases not matched to a gene: 3. The CDR3 is 14 residues long. The data were produced by immunoSEQ multiplex PCR, yet TCRdb's version contains in-frame clones alone and is incomplete. The sample lists 9,400 or so clones; about 70% were seen once. The material was PBMCs, obtained in a trial of ipilimumab plus nivolumab as post-transplant consolidation. J is TRBJ2-4 and V is TRBV28; 7 bases match TRBD2. The TCR sequence derives from a female donor with multiple myeloma. This CDR3 is CASSYPGGKNIQYF. For the CDR3, the DNA is TGTGCCAGCAGTTACCCGGGGGGCAAAAACATTCAGTACTTC.